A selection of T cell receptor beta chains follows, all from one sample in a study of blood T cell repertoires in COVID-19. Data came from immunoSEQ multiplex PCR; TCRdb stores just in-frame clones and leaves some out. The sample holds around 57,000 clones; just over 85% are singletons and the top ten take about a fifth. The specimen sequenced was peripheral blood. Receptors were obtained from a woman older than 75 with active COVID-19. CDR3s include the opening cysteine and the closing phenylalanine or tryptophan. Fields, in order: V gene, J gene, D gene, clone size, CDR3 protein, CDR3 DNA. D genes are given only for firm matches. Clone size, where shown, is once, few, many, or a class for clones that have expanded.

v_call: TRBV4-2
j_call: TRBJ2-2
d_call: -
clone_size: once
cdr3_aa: CASSQKRTANTGELFF
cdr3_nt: TGTGCCAGCAGCCAGAAACGGACAGCGAACACCGGGGAGCTGTTTTTT

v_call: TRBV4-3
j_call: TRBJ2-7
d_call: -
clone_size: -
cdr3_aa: CASSTQWTDEQYF
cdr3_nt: TGCGCCAGCAGCACCCAATGGACAGACGAGCAGTACTTC

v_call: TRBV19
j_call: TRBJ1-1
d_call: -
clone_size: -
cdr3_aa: CASSIELRQGWSFF
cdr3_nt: TGTGCCAGTAGTATAGAATTGCGGCAGGGATGGTCTTTCTTT

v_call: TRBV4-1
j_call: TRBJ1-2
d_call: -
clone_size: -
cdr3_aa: CASSQSGGYGYTF
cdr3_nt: TGCGCCAGCAGTCAATCGGGGGGCTATGGCTACACCTTC

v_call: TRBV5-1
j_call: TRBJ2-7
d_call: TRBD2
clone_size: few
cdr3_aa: CASSTGLAGEQYF
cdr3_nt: TGCGCCAGCAGCACGGGACTAGCGGGGGAGCAGTACTTC

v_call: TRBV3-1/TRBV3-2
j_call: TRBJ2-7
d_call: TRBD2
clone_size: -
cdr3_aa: CASSQERGGPYEQYF
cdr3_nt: TGTGCCAGCAGCCAAGAACGGGGGGGACCCTACGAGCAGTACTTC

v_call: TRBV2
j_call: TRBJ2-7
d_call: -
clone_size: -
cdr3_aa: CASSVRGYEQYF
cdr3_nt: TGTGCCAGCTCGGTCCGGGGATACGAGCAGTACTTC

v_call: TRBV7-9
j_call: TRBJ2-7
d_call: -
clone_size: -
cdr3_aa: CASSLGLWGPYEQYF
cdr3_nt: TGTGCCAGCAGCTTAGGGCTATGGGGCCCCTACGAGCAGTACTTC

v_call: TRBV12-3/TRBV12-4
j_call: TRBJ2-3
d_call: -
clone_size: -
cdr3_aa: CASSLLGVDTQYF
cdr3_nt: TGTGCCAGCAGTTTACTAGGGGTTGATACGCAGTATTTT

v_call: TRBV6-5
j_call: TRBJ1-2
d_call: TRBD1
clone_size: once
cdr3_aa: CASSLGQENGYTF
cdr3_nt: TGTGCCAGCAGCTTGGGACAGGAAAATGGCTACACCTTC

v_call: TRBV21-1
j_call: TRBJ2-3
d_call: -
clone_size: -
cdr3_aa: CASSKGGGVASADTQYF
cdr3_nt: TGTGCCAGCAGCAAAGGCGGAGGGGTGGCATCGGCAGATACGCAGTATTTT

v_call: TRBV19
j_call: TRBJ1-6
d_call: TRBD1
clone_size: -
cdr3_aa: CASSIKGGELSPLHF
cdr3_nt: TGTGCCAGTAGTATTAAAGGGGGCGAACTTTCACCCCTCCACTTT

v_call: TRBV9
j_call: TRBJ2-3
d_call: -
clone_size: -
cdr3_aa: CASSVGAISTDTQYF
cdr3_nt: TGTGCCAGCAGCGTAGGGGCTATCTCCACAGATACGCAGTATTTT

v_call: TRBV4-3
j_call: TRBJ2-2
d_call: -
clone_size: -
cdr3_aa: CASSQEAVQGLSSGELFF
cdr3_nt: TGCGCCAGCAGCCAAGAGGCAGTGCAGGGGCTTTCGAGCGGGGAGCTGTTTTTT

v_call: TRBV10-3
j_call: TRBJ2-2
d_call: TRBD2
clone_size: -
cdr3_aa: CAISESLAGGPGELFF
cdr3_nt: TGTGCCATCAGTGAGTCGCTAGCGGGGGGCCCCGGGGAGCTGTTTTTT

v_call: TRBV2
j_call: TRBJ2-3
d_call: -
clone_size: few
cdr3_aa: CASSVFLGTSTDTQYF
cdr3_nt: TGTGCCAGCAGTGTCTTTCTCGGGACTAGCACAGATACGCAGTATTTT

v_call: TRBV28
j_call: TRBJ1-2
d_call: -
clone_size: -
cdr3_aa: CASSWMRGGYGYTF
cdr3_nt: TGTGCCAGCAGTTGGATGCGGGGGGGCTATGGCTACACCTTC

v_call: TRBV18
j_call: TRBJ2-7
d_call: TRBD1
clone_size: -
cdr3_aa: CASSPNRGWYEQYF
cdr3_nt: TGTGCCAGCTCACCAAACAGGGGATGGTACGAGCAGTACTTC

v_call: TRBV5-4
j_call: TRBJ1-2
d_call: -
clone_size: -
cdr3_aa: CASSRGTNYGYTF
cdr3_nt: TGTGCGAGTTCCAGGGGCACGAACTATGGCTACACCTTC

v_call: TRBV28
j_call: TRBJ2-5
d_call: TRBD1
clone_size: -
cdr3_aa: CASRFGTGIETQYF
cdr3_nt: TGTGCCAGCAGGTTCGGGACAGGGATTGAGACCCAGTACTTC

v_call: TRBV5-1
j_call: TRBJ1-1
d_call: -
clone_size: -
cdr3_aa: CASSSPNTEAFF
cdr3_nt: TGCGCCAGCAGCTCCCCAAACACTGAAGCTTTCTTT

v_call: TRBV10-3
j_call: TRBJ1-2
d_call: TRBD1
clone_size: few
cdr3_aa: CAIRGTGEDGYTF
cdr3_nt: TGTGCCATCAGGGGGACAGGGGAGGATGGCTACACCTTC

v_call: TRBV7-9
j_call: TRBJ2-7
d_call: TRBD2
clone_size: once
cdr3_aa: CASSLNSGGRYEQYF
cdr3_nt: TGTGCCAGCAGTTTAAATAGCGGGGGGCGCTACGAGCAGTACTTC

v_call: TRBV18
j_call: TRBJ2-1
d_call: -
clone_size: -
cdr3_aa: CASSPPTGEQFF
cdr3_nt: TGTGCCAGCTCACCACCGACTGGTGAGCAGTTCTTC

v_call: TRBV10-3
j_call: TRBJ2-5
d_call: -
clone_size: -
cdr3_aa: CAISGTRVQETQYF
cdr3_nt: TGTGCCATCAGTGGAACGCGGGTCCAAGAGACCCAGTACTTC

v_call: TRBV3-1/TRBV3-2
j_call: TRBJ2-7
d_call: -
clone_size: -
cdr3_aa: CASSQVFSQTRNEQYF
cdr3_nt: TGTGCCAGCAGCCAAGTCTTTTCGCAAACTAGAAACGAGCAGTACTTC

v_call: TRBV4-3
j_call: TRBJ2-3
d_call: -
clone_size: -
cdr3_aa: CASSQEGGRPTDTQYF
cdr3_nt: TGCGCCAGCAGCCAAGAGGGGGGACGTCCCACAGATACGCAGTATTTT